These 32 T cell receptor beta chains share one sample of origin, sequenced in a study of blood T cell repertoires in COVID-19 (dated by TCRdb to the early 2020s). The protocol used for the library was the immunoSEQ multiplex PCR assay. TCRdb stores this immuneACCESS table with in-frame sequences only. Part of the clones is absent; in the studies checked, under half of the shortfall reflects unresolved V genes, and no reason is known for the rest. The sample yields roughly 280,000 clones; around nine tenths were counted once. The top ten clones comprise roughly 12% of the sample. The specimen sequenced was peripheral blood. All receptors derive from a woman aged 30 to 39 with COVID-19, enrolled during active disease.

The chain employs TRBV6-6 and TRBJ1-3, with unresolved D. Germline V gene sequence: CDR1 MNHNY, CDR2 SVGAGI (reference sequence). The V end lost 2 bases, the J end lost 0 bases, and 11 bases lay between the germline ends. This CDR3 is 16 amino acids long. CDR3 loop: CASSYTRSNSGNTIYF. DNA of the CDR3: TGTGCCAGCAGTTACACCAGGTCCAACTCTGGAAACACCATATATTTT.

J is TRBJ1-2 and V is TRBV29-1, with a tentative D call TRBD1 (6 bases). Germline V gene lookup returns CDR1 SQVTM and CDR2 ANQGSEA. V lost 1 base and J lost 5, with 17 bases in between. The CDR3 covers 15 residues. The CDR3 nucleotides are TGCAGCGTTGAAGGGGACATTAACCGTCGTTATGGCTACACCTTC. This translates into CSVEGDINRRYGYTF.

This chain joins TRBV6-5 and TRBJ1-4; a possible D gene is TRBD1 (5 bases). Germline V gene sequence: CDR1 MNHEY, CDR2 SVGAGI. V was shortened by 6 bases and J by 3 bases, with 11 bases between the two germline ends. The CDR3 covers 14 residues. The CDR3 sequence: CASSRTRANEKLFF. The CDR3 bases are TGTGCCAGCAGCCGGACACGAGCTAATGAAAAACTGTTTTTT.

The rearrangement links TRBV10-2 to TRBJ2-2; D may be TRBD2 (6 bases). The ends were cut back, 6 bases at V and 0 bases at J, with 17 bases in the middle. This CDR3 is built from 17 residues. The germline V gene encodes CDR1 WSHSY and CDR2 SAAADI. CDR3 bases: TGCGCCAGCAGAAGGGGCCGCGGGGAACCGAACACCGGGGAGCTGTTTTTT. Translation: CASRRGRGEPNTGELFF.

V and J are TRBV24-1 and TRBJ1-1, with 10 nucleotides matching TRBD1. Germline CDR1 and CDR2: KGHDR and SFDVKD. This CDR3 region has 16 residues. Losses at the gene ends were 2 bases for V and 5 bases for J; bases not matched to a gene: 7. The CDR3 DNA reads as TGTGCCACCAGTGATTCCCCGGGACAGGGGAGAACTGAAGCTTTCTTT. Translated, it gives CATSDSPGQGRTEAFF.

Worth noting for this clone: No DNA is shown, since the ends of the CDR3 on it are uncertain; the CDR3 is the one TCRdb lists. This chain uses TRBV3-1 (or the pseudogene TRBV3-2) with TRBJ1-1; the D call TRBD1 from the table was never checked on the DNA. The CDR3 spans 15 amino acids, including both terminal residues. The germline gives CDR1 LGHDT, CDR2 YNNKEL (reference sequence). This chain's CDR3 is CASSQVGQGTGRTFF.

The genes are TRBV4-1 and TRBJ2-1, with D maybe TRBD2 (6 bases). Trimming took off 0 bases at V and 2 bases at J, with 11 bases between the two ends. Germline V CDR1 and CDR2: MGHRA, YSYEKL. The CDR3 runs to 16 residues. CDR3 bases: TGCGCCAGCAGCCAAGAGCAGCGGACTACCTACAATGAGCAGTTCTTC. It yields the protein CASSQEQRTTYNEQFF.

This clone was counted only a few times. This chain uses TRBV30 with TRBJ1-5, with 7 bases that match TRBD1. With V trimmed by 2 bases and J by 5 bases, 6 bases remained unmatched. The V gene's germline CDR1 is GTSNPN and CDR2 SVGIG (reference sequence). This CDR3 contains 14 residues. The DNA for the CDR3 is TGTGCCTGGAGTCCACAGGGGATGGATCAGCCCCAGCATTTT. Protein: CAWSPQGMDQPQHF.

The chain carries TRBV27 and TRBJ2-2; maybe TRBD2 (7 bases). Germline CDR1 MNHEY, CDR2 SMNVEV (reference sequence). Trimming shortened V by 3 bases and J by 1 base, and 15 bases separated the two germline ends. The CDR3 consists of 17 residues. The CDR3 DNA sequence: TGTGCCAGCAGTTTTGTTGGGGGGGCTCTGAACACCGGGGAGCTGTTTTTT. It is translated as CASSFVGGALNTGELFF.

This chain connects TRBV5-1 to TRBJ1-1, with D possibly being TRBD1 (5 bases). Per germline, CDR1 SGHRS and CDR2 YFSETQ. V was cut by 4 bases and J by 3 bases, with 10 bases left in between. The CDR3 has 13 residues. In DNA, the CDR3 is TGCGCCAGCAGCAAGCAACAGGACACTGAAGCTTTCTTT. It is translated as CASSKQQDTEAFF.

The V gene is TRBV2, the J gene TRBJ2-7, with D possibly being TRBD2 (5 bases). This CDR3 region has 15 residues. The V end was cut by 2 bases, the J end by 6 bases, with 17 bases between. The V gene's germline CDR1 is SNHLY and CDR2 FYNNEI. The CDR3 loop is CASSENGWLAGEQYF. The CDR3 DNA sequence: TGTGCCAGCAGTGAAAATGGGTGGCTAGCTGGCGAGCAGTACTTC.

The count of this clone is one. In DNA, the CDR3 is TGTGCCAGCAGTTCCTATAGCGGGAGGAGCACAGATACGCAGTATTTT. As protein: CASSSYSGRSTDTQYF. The gene calls are TRBV6-2 or TRBV6-3 and TRBJ2-3; TRBD2 matches 10 bases. Germline V gene sequence: CDR1 MNHEY, CDR2 SVGEGT. V dropped 4 bases and J dropped 0; count of bases not matched to a gene: 4. The CDR3 sequence is 16 residues long.

The chain couples TRBV9 to TRBJ2-5; possible D gene TRBD2, 5 bases. This CDR3 contains 14 residues. Germline V CDR1 and CDR2: SGDLS, YYNGEE. V was trimmed by 0 bases and J by 5 bases, leaving 11 bases between them. Here the CDR3 reads CASSVDGVTETQYF. For the CDR3, the DNA is TGTGCCAGCAGCGTAGACGGGGTTACGGAGACCCAGTACTTC. Drawing the rest from reference TRBV9 and TRBJ2-5, the complete variable domain is DSGVTQTPKHLITATGQRVTLRCSPRSGDLSVYWYQQSLDQGLQFLIQYYNGEERAKGNILERFSAQQFPDLHSELNLSSLELGDSALYFCASSVDGVTETQYFGPGTRLLVL.

The genes are TRBV5-1 and TRBJ2-5; 13 bases line up with TRBD2. The CDR3 contains 16 residues. Germline CDR1 is SGHRS and CDR2 is YFSETQ. The V segment lost 1 base and the J segment 2 bases; nucleotides outside the gene matches: 2. The CDR3 sequence: CASSLWGLAGQETQYF. In nucleotides, the CDR3 is TGCGCCAGCAGCTTGTGGGGACTAGCGGGACAAGAGACCCAGTACTTC. The variable domain in full, completed from reference TRBV5-1 and TRBJ2-5, reads KAGVTQTPRYLIKTRGQQVTLSCSPISGHRSVSWYQQTPGQGLQFLFEYFSETQRNKGNFPGRFSGRQFSNSRSEMNVSTLELGDSALYLCASSLWGLAGQETQYFGPGTRLLVL.

V gene TRBV28 combines with J gene TRBJ1-6; D perhaps matches TRBD1 (5 bases). The germline V and J ends were trimmed by 10 bases and 6 bases, with 13 bases remaining between them. Germline CDR1 is MDHEN and CDR2 is SYDVKM. This CDR3 has 13 amino acids. CDR3 region: CAILGHFNSPLHF. The DNA for the CDR3 is TGTGCCATCCTCGGACACTTTAATTCACCCCTCCACTTT.

The rearrangement uses TRBV19 and TRBJ2-1; a possible D gene is TRBD2 (6 bases). The CDR3 is made up of 14 amino acids. Germline-derived CDR1 and CDR2 are LNHDA and SQIVND (reference sequence). Trimming left V 3 bases short and J 3 bases short, with 9 bases between. The DNA for the CDR3 is TGTGCCAGTAGTATGGCGGGAAACTACAATGAGCAGTTCTTC. It encodes CASSMAGNYNEQFF. Supplemented by reference TRBV19 and TRBJ2-1, the full variable domain reads DGGITQSPKYLFRKEGQNVTLSCEQNLNHDAMYWYRQDPGQGLRLIYYSQIVNDFQKGDIAEGYSVSREKKESFPLTVTSAQKNPTAFYLCASSMAGNYNEQFFGPGTRLTVL.

The chain links TRBV28 to TRBJ1-2, with D hard to call. The CDR3 extends over 13 amino acids. CDR1 MDHEN and CDR2 SYDVKM come from the germline V gene. V lost 2 bases and J 3 bases, leaving 7 bases between the germline ends. The CDR3 nucleotides read TGTGCCAGCAGTTTAAACAGCCACTATGGCTACACCTTC. Protein product: CASSLNSHYGYTF.

V is TRBV7-8 and J is TRBJ2-1; D might be TRBD1 (5 bases). The germline gives CDR1 SGHVS, CDR2 FQNEAQ. This CDR3 region has 15 residues. Trimming pared 4 bases from V and 7 bases from J, leaving 17 bases between. The CDR3 loop is CASSYGVGVGNEQFF. The CDR3 DNA reads TGTGCCAGCAGCTATGGCGTAGGGGTGGGGAATGAGCAGTTCTTC.

The V gene is TRBV6-6, the J gene TRBJ2-1; 8 positions agree with TRBD1. Trimming at V came to 5 bases and at J to 7 bases, leaving 10 bases not matched to a gene. The CDR3 is 15 amino acids. From germline, CDR1 is MNHNY and CDR2 SVGAGI (reference sequence). The CDR3 here is CASSPLGQGANEQFF. CDR3 coding DNA: TGTGCCAGCAGTCCTTTAGGGCAGGGGGCAAATGAGCAGTTCTTC.

This clone has only one observation. The CDR3 DNA reads as TGTGCCAGTAGTAAACTAGCGGGAACGGCCGGGGAGCTGTTTTTT. This encodes CASSKLAGTAGELFF. This rearrangement joins TRBV19 to TRBJ2-2; 10 nucleotides agree with TRBD2. Germline V gene data show CDR1 as LNHDA and CDR2 as SQIVND (reference sequence). The trim removed 4 bases at V and 6 bases at J, leaving 5 bases unmatched. This CDR3 is built from 15 residues.

The chain employs TRBV28 and TRBJ1-1; TRBD1 matches at 8 bases. The V gene end was trimmed by 6 bases and the J gene end by 5 bases; junction bases not matched to a gene: 8. The CDR3 has 14 residues. The germline V gene encodes CDR1 MDHEN and CDR2 SYDVKM. The CDR3 DNA is TGTGCCAGCAGAAACGGACAGGGACGAACTGAAGCTTTCTTT. As protein: CASRNGQGRTEAFF.

V and J are TRBV6-5 and TRBJ2-1, with 10 bases matching TRBD2. The trim removed 0 bases at V and 8 bases at J, leaving 7 bases unmatched. The germline CDR1 and CDR2 sequences are MNHEY and SVGAGI. The CDR3 contains 16 residues. In DNA form, the CDR3 reads TGTGCCAGCAGTTACTCGGGGCTAGCGGGAGCCTATGAGCAGTTCTTC. Residues: CASSYSGLAGAYEQFF.

This sequence joins TRBV7-2 and TRBJ2-2, with 8 bases fitting TRBD2. Per the germline V gene, CDR1 is SGHTA and CDR2 is FQGNSA. V lost 4 bases to trimming and J lost 5 bases; unmatched junction nucleotides: 9. The CDR3 is 16 residues long. DNA for the CDR3: TGTGCCAGCAGCTCTCAAGCGGGAGCGGTGACCGGGGAGCTGTTTTTT. Residues: CASSSQAGAVTGELFF.

This rearrangement joins TRBV19 to TRBJ2-2; 8 bases align to TRBD2. Germline V gene sequence: CDR1 LNHDA, CDR2 SQIVND (reference sequence). This CDR3 is 15 amino acids long. V lost 1 base, J lost 8 bases, and 6 bases stayed unmatched. DNA for the CDR3: TGTGCCAGTAGTATAGCGGGAGGGCGAGGAGGGGAGCTGTTTTTT. Amino acids: CASSIAGGRGGELFF.

The chain links TRBV28 to TRBJ2-5, with TRBD1 matching over 8 bases. Trimming took 4 bases from V and 4 from J; bases not matched to a gene: 5. CDR1 and CDR2 from the germline V gene are MDHEN and SYDVKM. The CDR3 contains 14 residues. CDR3 loop: CASSSDRVPETQYF. The CDR3 region has the DNA TGTGCCAGCAGTTCGGACAGGGTCCCAGAGACCCAGTACTTC.

This rearrangement joins TRBV29-1 to TRBJ2-5; unclear D gene. Germline CDR1 is SQVTM and CDR2 is ANQGSEA. V was pared by 4 bases and J by 1 base, with 7 bases between. This CDR3 is built from 12 residues. This CDR3 is CSVARFQETQYF. DNA of the CDR3: TGCAGCGTTGCGCGTTTCCAAGAGACCCAGTACTTC.

DNA of the CDR3: TGTGCCAGCATCCGGGACAGCACCTACGAGCAGTACTTC. Residues: CASIRDSTYEQYF. The chain has TRBV25-1 and TRBJ2-7; 7 bases fit TRBD1. Germline V CDR1 and CDR2: MGHDK, SYGVNS. V lost 7 bases, J lost 2 bases, and 5 bases stayed unmatched. The CDR3 loop spans 13 amino acids.

The chain employs TRBV5-1 and TRBJ1-1; no firm D call. This CDR3 comprises 14 residues. CDR1 SGHRS and CDR2 YFSETQ come from the germline V gene. V gave up 2 bases and J gave up 5 bases, with 13 bases separating them. DNA of the CDR3: TGCGCCAGCAGCTTATCGGGGAAAGGGACTGAAGCTTTCTTT. Its translation is CASSLSGKGTEAFF.

This chain links TRBV7-3 with TRBJ2-3; the D gene is possibly TRBD1 (5 bases). The CDR3 is 14 amino acids. CDR1 is SGHTA and CDR2 is FQGTGA in the germline V gene. V was trimmed by 6 bases and J by 0 bases, leaving 10 bases between them. CDR3 sequence (DNA): TGTGCCAGCAGTGAACAGGCCAGCACAGATACGCAGTATTTT. This codes for CASSEQASTDTQYF.

J is TRBJ2-7 and V is TRBV25-1; TRBD2 matches 15 bases. This CDR3 has 15 amino acids. J was trimmed by 4 bases and V by 4 bases; bases with no gene match: 2. The germline gives CDR1 MGHDK, CDR2 SYGVNS. CDR3 amino acids: CASSGGLAGGYEQYF. CDR3 sequence (DNA): TGTGCCAGCAGTGGGGGACTAGCGGGAGGTTACGAGCAGTACTTC.

About this clone itself: The identical CDR3 is also encoded by other nucleotide sequences in the sample. The chain links TRBV9 to TRBJ1-2, with a weak D call TRBD1 (6 bases). Trimming left V 0 bases short and J 5 bases short, with 8 bases between. The length of the CDR3 is 13 residues. The V gene's germline CDR1 is SGDLS and CDR2 YYNGEE. The chain's CDR3 is CASSVGTGYGYTF. As DNA, the CDR3 is TGTGCCAGCAGCGTAGGCACAGGGTATGGCTACACCTTC.

This rearrangement joins TRBV21-1 to TRBJ2-2; the D call of TRBD2 is as the table states it, not checked on the DNA. TRBV21-1 is listed as a pseudogene. This CDR3 comprises 14 residues. The CDR3 bases are TGTGCCAGCAGCAAATCAACACCGGGCGGGGAGCTGTTTTTT. This translates into CASSKSTPGGELFF.